Below, one T cell receptor (beta chain) is given with its context. Its antigen is not identified. PCR amplification relied on 60 Vbeta primers (plus 13 Jbeta primers). Clones were sequenced by immunoSEQ multiplex PCR, and TCRdb holds only the in-frame ones, with some missing. The sample lists over 150,000 clones, around 68% occurring once. V was cut by 6 bases and J by 3 bases, with 12 bases left in between. This CDR3 has 13 amino acids. CDR1 is MNHEY and CDR2 is SVGAGI in the germline V gene. The sample originates from a study of cytomegalovirus exposure and HLA in healthy donors. General study results and limits: Association with HLA alleles at 0.05 false discovery rate was found for 16,951 TCR beta sequences in a later analysis.

This sequence was found in a woman aged 40-49 years in good health and CMV-seropositive. Input material: PBMCs. The V and J genes are TRBV6-5 and TRBJ2-7; tentatively, D is TRBD1 (5 bases). The CDR3 DNA follows: TGTGCCAGCAGACGCGGAACAGGCTACGAGCAGTACTTC. This gives the protein CASRRGTGYEQYF.